This T cell receptor (beta chain) was documented in a study of blood T cell repertoires in COVID-19. CDR3 length: 11 amino acids. CDR1 and CDR2 from the germline V gene are LGHDT and YNNKEL (reference sequence). As concerns this clone: The germline gene is not matched at one end of the junction; a read error may be the cause.

Per the original methods: The authors estimated nucleated cell counts from reference gene primer amplification. Produced via immunoSEQ multiplex PCR; TCRdb's table is partial and in-frame only. Clonal size and the V and J genes are those of that table, whereas D and trimming came from the DNA. The sample contains around 99,000 clones, over 70% of which appear only once. The chain uses TRBV3-1 (or the pseudogene TRBV3-2) and TRBJ2-7; D not resolved. Sequenced input: peripheral blood. This TCR came from a human donor in a cohort sampled during active or convalescent COVID-19. DNA of the CDR3: TGTGCCAGCAGCCAAGAGCGTATTACCCGGTTC. Protein sequence: CASSQERITRF.